These 4 T cell receptor beta chains came from one sample sequenced in a study of blood T cell repertoires in COVID-19. TCRdb's table, derived via immunoSEQ multiplex PCR, lists solely in-frame clones and lacks some. There are hundreds of thousands of clones in the sample; about nine tenths occur only once, and approximately 1.5% lies in the top ten. Sample: peripheral blood. Receptor source: a woman in her twenties or thirties with active or convalescent COVID-19.

The chain recombines TRBV3-1 (or the pseudogene TRBV3-2) with TRBJ1-4; tentative D call: TRBD1 (5 bases). There are 15 residues in the CDR3. Germline loops: CDR1 LGHDT, CDR2 YNNKEL (reference sequence). V was pared by 3 bases and J by 5 bases, with 13 bases between. The CDR3 region is CASSHPQGENEKLFF. The CDR3 region has the DNA TGTGCCAGCAGCCATCCTCAGGGTGAGAATGAAAAACTGTTTTTT.

This sequence joins TRBV18 and TRBJ2-7; TRBD2 matches at 10 bases. Germline assignment: CDR1 KGHSH and CDR2 LQKENI. V lost 3 bases, J lost 4 bases, and 9 bases stayed unmatched. The CDR3 is 16 residues long. As DNA, the CDR3 is TGTGCCAGCTCACCTCGGGTAGCGGGAGGCCTATACGAGCAGTACTTC. This codes for CASSPRVAGGLYEQYF.

This chain joins TRBV11-2 and TRBJ2-7, with D possibly TRBD2 on 5 matching bases. Germline V lookup: CDR1 SGHAT, CDR2 FQNNGV. V shed 1 base and J shed 2 bases, with 9 bases lying between them. The CDR3 runs to 14 residues. CDR3 DNA sequence: TGTGCCAGCAGCTTAGCACAGCGGACCTACGAGCAGTACTTC. Translation gives CASSLAQRTYEQYF.

The V and J genes are TRBV5-6 and TRBJ2-5; D ambiguous. Trimming stripped 4 bases from V and 5 bases from J, with 18 bases between. Germline CDR1 and CDR2: SGHDT and YYEEEE. This CDR3 contains 15 residues. In DNA form, the CDR3 reads TGTGCCAGCAGCCCTTTCTATTTTACCGGGGAGACCCAGTACTTC. This gives the protein CASSPFYFTGETQYF. Using reference TRBV5-6 and TRBJ2-5 for the parts outside the CDR3, the full variable domain is DAGVTQSPTHLIKTRGQQVTLRCSPKSGHDTVSWYQQALGQGPQFIFQYYEEEERQRGNFPDRFSGHQFPNYSSELNVNALLLGDSALYLCASSPFYFTGETQYFGPGTRLLVL.